This entry lists 29 T cell receptor beta chains sequenced from one sample in a study of cytomegalovirus exposure and HLA in healthy donors. Both 60 Vbeta primers and 13 Jbeta primers went into the PCR. Here immunoSEQ multiplex PCR was the method, and the copy in TCRdb shows in-frame clones only, minus some. The sample contains about 190,000 clones, approximately 86% of which appear only once. The sequencing input was PBMCs. These receptors all come from a woman aged 18 to 35 in good health and CMV-seronegative.

The chain combines TRBV29-1 with TRBJ2-5; D gene unclear. Trimming took off 3 bases at V and 5 bases at J, with 4 bases between the two ends. Germline values: CDR1 SQVTM, CDR2 ANQGSEA. The length of the CDR3 is 10 residues. The DNA for the CDR3 is TGCAGCGTTGAGGCTGAGACCCAGTACTTC. Amino acid sequence: CSVEAETQYF.

For this clone: An end of the junction does not agree with germline; a read error may underlie this. The J gene is TRBJ2-7, the V gene TRBV7-7; 7 positions match TRBD2. The CDR3 sequence is 15 residues long. The germline CDR1 and CDR2 sequences are SSHAT and FNYEAQ (reference sequence). DNA of the CDR3: TGTGCTAGCAGCCCCGGAAGCGGGGCAGAACTCGAGCAGTACTTC. Translated: CASSPGSGAELEQYF.

This clone was found a few times. V usage is TRBV11-2 and J usage is TRBJ2-7; D may be TRBD2 (6 bases). Trimming took 3 bases from V and 7 from J, leaving 16 bases between them. Germline values: CDR1 SGHAT, CDR2 FQNNGV. The length of the CDR3 is 14 residues. CDR3 in amino acids: CASSFGTPGVEQYF. The CDR3 bases are TGTGCCAGCAGCTTCGGGACCCCGGGGGTGGAGCAGTACTTC.

The rearrangement joins TRBV18 to TRBJ2-6; the D is unclear. The CDR3 is 14 residues long. From germline, CDR1 is KGHSH and CDR2 LQKENI. With 3 bases removed from V and 0 bases from J, the gap between germline ends came to 3 bases. CDR3 sequence (DNA): TGTGCCAGCTCACCCCGCTCTGGGGCCAACGTCCTGACTTTC. Protein product: CASSPRSGANVLTF.

This chain joins TRBV7-9 and TRBJ2-1; D is unresolved. The CDR3 sequence is 13 residues long. Trimming left V 3 bases short and J 0 bases short, with 3 bases between. Germline assignment: CDR1 SEHNR and CDR2 FQNEAQ (reference sequence). CDR3 DNA: TGTGCCAGCAGCTTTAGCTCCTACAATGAGCAGTTCTTC. Translated: CASSFSSYNEQFF.

This chain connects TRBV7-9 to TRBJ1-1; 7 positions agree with TRBD1. This CDR3 is 15 amino acids long. Trimming at V came to 9 bases and at J to 1 base, leaving 11 bases not matched to a gene. CDR1 is SEHNR, CDR2 FQNEAQ, per germline (reference sequence). Here the CDR3 DNA reads TGTGCCAGTGACCCGACAGGGCCTAAGAACACTGAAGCTTTCTTT. This encodes CASDPTGPKNTEAFF.

This chain links TRBV30 with TRBJ2-3; a weak D match, TRBD2 (7 bases). Germline CDR1 is GTSNPN and CDR2 is SVGIG (reference sequence). The CDR3 consists of 14 residues. V lost 3 bases and J lost 1, with 11 bases in between. The CDR3 loop is CAWSGGQGTDTQYF. The CDR3 DNA follows: TGTGCCTGGAGCGGGGGGCAAGGCACAGATACGCAGTATTTT.

The chain uses TRBV18 and TRBJ2-2; D ambiguous. Germline V gives CDR1 KGHSH, CDR2 LQKENI. Trimming removed 3 bases from V and 2 bases from J, with 10 bases in between. The CDR3 runs to 15 residues. CDR3 protein: CASSPQNTNTGELFF. CDR3 in DNA: TGTGCCAGCTCACCGCAGAACACCAACACCGGGGAGCTGTTTTTT.

This chain links TRBV18 with TRBJ2-5; 7 bases match TRBD2. The last part of the DNA fits TRBJ2-7 better; the J call may be wrong. CDR1 is KGHSH and CDR2 is LQKENI in the germline V gene. CDR3 length: 15 residues. The CDR3 spells CASSPPGGTLYEQYF. The CDR3 region has the DNA TGTGCCAGCTCACCACCGGGAGGGACGCTCTACGAGCAGTACTTC.

The chain combines TRBV7-3 with TRBJ2-3, with 8 bases aligning to TRBD2. CDR1 SGHTA and CDR2 FQGTGA come from the germline V gene. The CDR3 covers 16 residues. Trimming cost V 1 base and J 3 bases; bases outside gene matches: 6. This CDR3 reads CASSLKAGAWTDTQYF. The CDR3 DNA follows: TGTGCCAGCAGCTTAAAAGCGGGAGCGTGGACAGATACGCAGTATTTT. Complete variable domain (other parts from reference TRBV7-3 and TRBJ2-3): GAGVSQTPSNKVTEKGKYVELRCDPISGHTALYWYRQSLGQGPEFLIYFQGTGAADDSGLPNDRFFAVRPEGSVSTLKIQRTERGDSAVYLCASSLKAGAWTDTQYFGPGTRLTVL.

The chain employs TRBV5-1 and TRBJ1-2; a weak D match, TRBD1 (6 bases). The CDR3 is 14 residues long. The V gene lost 4 bases and the J gene lost 2 bases, with 12 bases spanning the gap. Germline loops: CDR1 SGHRS, CDR2 YFSETQ. In DNA form, the CDR3 reads TGCGCCAGCAGCACAGGGTTAGGGAACTATGGCTACACCTTC. Protein: CASSTGLGNYGYTF.

This chain connects TRBV27 to TRBJ2-2; 13 nucleotides match TRBD2. V shed 5 bases and J 4 bases; nucleotides not matched to a gene: 4. This CDR3 is built from 16 residues. CDR1 and CDR2 (germline): MNHEY, SMNVEV (reference sequence). The CDR3 sequence: CASSQLAGGLTGELFF. The CDR3 DNA sequence: TGTGCCAGCAGTCAACTAGCGGGGGGGCTCACCGGGGAGCTGTTTTTT.

V usage is TRBV6-5 and J usage is TRBJ1-1; TRBD1 aligns across 8 bases. The J segment lost 1 base and the V segment lost 6 bases, leaving 1 base of the junction unmatched. This CDR3 has 13 amino acids. From germline, CDR1 is MNHEY and CDR2 SVGAGI. DNA for the CDR3: TGTGCCAGCAGGACAGGGGCGAACACTGAAGCTTTCTTT. This gives the protein CASRTGANTEAFF.

The chain couples TRBV5-1 to TRBJ2-1; 10 nucleotides agree with TRBD2. The CDR3 is 18 amino acids. Trimming at V came to 0 bases and at J to 1 base, leaving 7 bases not matched to a gene. Germline V gene sequence: CDR1 SGHRS, CDR2 YFSETQ. CDR3 sequence (DNA): TGCGCCAGCAGCTTGGGGGGGACTAGCGCCACTTCCTACAATGAGCAGTTCTTC. Its translation is CASSLGGTSATSYNEQFF.

The chain carries TRBV7-9 and TRBJ2-5; 10 bases align to TRBD1. The DNA end is a closer match to TRBJ2-7, so the J assignment may be wrong. The CDR3 runs to 15 residues. Looked up from germline, CDR1 is SEHNR and CDR2 is FQNEAQ (reference sequence). The CDR3 here is CASSSTGTGAYEQYF. CDR3 DNA: TGTGCCAGCAGCTCAACCGGGACAGGGGCCTACGAGCAGTACTTC.

The chain joins TRBV5-1 to TRBJ1-2; no firm D call. Germline V gene lookup returns CDR1 SGHRS and CDR2 YFSETQ. Trimming cost V 4 bases and J 0 bases, with 16 bases left between them. The CDR3 has 16 residues. The CDR3 here is CASSTGLKTANYGYTF. The CDR3, as DNA: TGCGCCAGCAGCACCGGACTAAAAACAGCTAACTATGGCTACACCTTC.

The rearrangement uses TRBV7-2 and TRBJ2-2, with TRBD2 matching 7 bases. The V segment lost 6 bases and the J segment 4 bases; nucleotides outside the gene matches: 5. The germline CDR1 and CDR2 sequences are SGHTA and FQGNSA. This CDR3 has 14 amino acids. CDR3: CASRLGGGTGELFF. CDR3 nucleotides: TGTGCCAGCAGACTCGGCGGGGGCACCGGGGAGCTGTTTTTT.

The V call is TRBV14, the J call TRBJ1-6, with D possibly matching TRBD1 (6 bases). Germline CDR1 and CDR2: SGHDN and FVKESK. V lost 3 bases and J 6 bases, leaving 12 bases between the germline ends. This CDR3 spans 15 amino acids. CDR3 region: CASSHSGTRNSPLHF. The CDR3 DNA sequence: TGTGCCAGCAGCCACTCCGGGACACGTAATTCACCCCTCCACTTT.

The table lists this clone with a count of one. The chain joins TRBV30 to TRBJ2-3, with D possibly being TRBD2 (5 bases). Trimming cost V 5 bases and J 5 bases, with 17 bases left between them. The CDR3 is made up of 14 amino acids. In germline, CDR1 is GTSNPN, CDR2 SVGIG (reference sequence). Written as DNA, the CDR3 is TGTGCCTGGTCACGGGGAATTAGGAGAGATACGCAGTATTTT. It specifies CAWSRGIRRDTQYF.

Comment on this clone: A junction end diverges from the germline sequence, so it may reflect a read error. The chain has TRBV2 and TRBJ2-1, with 11 bases that match TRBD1. Germline CDR1 and CDR2: SNHLY and FYNNEI. The CDR3 runs to 14 residues. The CDR3 coding sequence is TGTGCCAGCAGAGGGACAGGGGGACACAATGAGCAGCTCTTC. Its translation is CASRGTGGHNEQLF.

The J gene is TRBJ1-2, the V gene TRBV6-1, with D possibly TRBD1 on 5 matching bases. V gave up 7 bases and J gave up 3 bases, with 9 bases separating them. The CDR3 spans 12 residues. In germline, CDR1 is MNHNS, CDR2 SASEGT. DNA for the CDR3: TGTGCCAGCACTCGGGGGGACTATGGCTACACCTTC. Its protein product is CASTRGDYGYTF.

The table lists this clone with a count of one. This specimen includes other DNA sequences encoding the same CDR3. The chain combines TRBV13 with TRBJ2-5; perhaps TRBD1 as D (6 bases). The CDR3 is 14 residues long. Germline CDR1 and CDR2: PRHDT and FYEKMQ (reference sequence). Between the trimmed V and J ends, which lost 0 bases and 2 bases, there was a span of 7 bases. The CDR3 DNA follows: TGTGCCAGCAGCTTAGGCACAGGGCAAGAGACCCAGTACTTC. Encoded protein: CASSLGTGQETQYF.

This chain links TRBV19 with TRBJ1-1; D is unresolved. The V end lost 5 bases, the J end lost 6 bases, and 16 bases lay between the germline ends. The V gene's germline CDR1 is LNHDA and CDR2 SQIVND (reference sequence). CDR3 length: 14 residues. The CDR3 reads CASSPRVGGAEAFF. The CDR3 nucleotides are TGTGCCAGTAGTCCCCGGGTAGGCGGGGCTGAAGCTTTCTTT.

This clone has a handful of counts. This chain joins TRBV5-1 and TRBJ1-1; D is uncertain. CDR3 length: 14 amino acids. Germline CDR1 reads SGHRS; CDR2 reads YFSETQ. Trimming took 0 bases from V and 0 from J, leaving 6 bases between them. As DNA, the CDR3 is TGCGCCAGCAGCTTGGAGGAGGTGAACACTGAAGCTTTCTTT. This translates into CASSLEEVNTEAFF.

The chain has TRBV2 and TRBJ1-5; the D gene is possibly TRBD1 (5 bases). The germline V and J ends were trimmed by 5 bases and 2 bases, with 13 bases remaining between them. Germline V CDR1 and CDR2: SNHLY, FYNNEI. The CDR3 extends over 15 amino acids. DNA of the CDR3: TGTGCCAGCAGTACCATCCGGGGGGGCAATCAGCCCCAGCATTTT. This encodes CASSTIRGGNQPQHF.

The V call is TRBV7-9, the J call TRBJ2-2; D is unclear. Per germline, CDR1 SEHNR and CDR2 FQNEAQ (reference sequence). The CDR3 runs to 12 residues. Between the trimmed V and J ends, which lost 10 bases and 8 bases, there was a span of 14 bases. CDR3 loop: CAIFGRLGELFF. The CDR3 DNA is TGTGCCATTTTTGGCAGGCTTGGGGAGCTGTTTTTT. Drawing the rest from reference TRBV7-9 and TRBJ2-2, the complete variable domain is DTGVSQNPRHKITKRGQNVTFRCDPISEHNRLYWYRQTLGQGPEFLTYFQNEAQLEKSRLLSDRFSAERPKGSFSTLEIQRTEQGDSAMYLCAIFGRLGELFFGEGSRLTVL.

The rearrangement joins TRBV5-4 to TRBJ1-6; D is undetermined. In germline, CDR1 is SGHNT, CDR2 YYREEE (reference sequence). The CDR3 totals 13 residues. Trimming took off 4 bases at V and 7 bases at J, with 9 bases between the two ends. In DNA form, the CDR3 reads TGTGCCAGCAGCCCGATAGAAAATTCACCCCTCCACTTT. Translating gives CASSPIENSPLHF.

Points on this clone: Other nucleotide sequences from this sample produce the same CDR3. The rearrangement joins TRBV18 to TRBJ2-1, with 9 bases matching TRBD2. V lost 2 bases to trimming and J lost 3 bases; unmatched junction nucleotides: 2. CDR1 is KGHSH and CDR2 is LQKENI in the germline V gene. The CDR3 covers 15 residues. CDR3 in DNA: TGTGCCAGCTCACCATCGACTAGCGGCTACAATGAGCAGTTCTTC. Protein product: CASSPSTSGYNEQFF.

The chain links TRBV6-5 to TRBJ2-1; 9 bases match TRBD2. The CDR3 length is 15 residues. With V trimmed by 7 bases and J by 6 bases, 10 bases remained unmatched. Looked up from germline, CDR1 is MNHEY and CDR2 is SVGAGI. The CDR3 is CASKGAGGKGNEQFF. CDR3 coding DNA: TGTGCCAGCAAGGGAGCGGGGGGCAAGGGCAATGAGCAGTTCTTC.